The clone carrying this T cell receptor (beta chain) was found many times. Its target is unknown. These data belong to a study of T cell repertoires in cytomegalovirus infection. Study-wide results and caveats: CMV-specific TCR beta clonotypes restricted by HLA-C dominated the ex vivo response.

TCRdb fed the reads into MiXCR, producing one record per CDR3 protein. The sample holds approximately 97,000 distinct CDR3 sequences, more than 15% seen once. The receptor was derived from a human donor in good health (CMV status not recorded). Some clones in this sample may be carry-over from other donors' samples. Sequencing was done on a sample of PBMCs.

DNA for the CDR3: TGTGCCAGCAGCCAAGAGCGTTCAGGGGGCTTTGGCTACACCTTC. Protein: CASSQERSGGFGYTF. The V and J genes are TRBV14 and TRBJ1-2, with TRBD1 identical over 8 bases. Germline CDR1 SGHDN, CDR2 FVKESK. Losses at the gene ends were 0 bases for V and 7 bases for J; bases not matched to a gene: 7. The CDR3 has 15 amino acids.